This section outlines one T cell receptor (beta chain) sequence together with its context. Sequenced by immunoSEQ multiplex PCR; TCRdb stores in-frame clones only, minus some. The sample has hundreds of thousands of clones; roughly 90% are singletons. The entry originates in a study of blood T cell repertoires in COVID-19. Trimming left V 1 base short and J 2 bases short, with 12 bases between. The CDR3 consists of 15 residues. Germline CDR1 SGHNT, CDR2 YYREEE (reference sequence). The material sequenced was peripheral blood. The V gene is TRBV5-4, the J gene TRBJ2-5; possible D gene TRBD2, 6 bases. This receptor was identified in a woman under 40 with active or convalescent COVID-19. Here the CDR3 reads CASSLKIAEQETQYF. Here the CDR3 DNA reads TGTGCCAGCAGCTTGAAAATAGCGGAACAAGAGACCCAGTACTTC. Full variable domain (rest looked up from reference TRBV5-4 and TRBJ2-5): ETGVTQSPTHLIKTRGQQVTLRCSSQSGHNTVSWYQQALGQGPQFIFQYYREEENGRGNFPPRFSGLQFPNYSSELNVNALELDDSALYLCASSLKIAEQETQYFGPGTRLLVL.